These T cell receptor beta chains were read from a single sample in a study of response to subunit inactivated influenza vaccine. MiXCR, run by TCRdb on the RT-PCR reads, gives a single entry per CDR3 protein. This sample carries hundreds of thousands of distinct CDR3 sequences, approximately 12% of them seen once, and the ten largest clones take roughly 10%. The material sequenced was PBMCs from blood, taken on the day of vaccination. These receptors came from a man over 45 who received an inactivated influenza vaccine. CDR3s include the opening cysteine and the closing phenylalanine or tryptophan. Each record gives: clone size, V gene, D gene, CDR3 protein. D genes are given only for firm matches. Part of the rows lack a size; the others show once, few, many or a class for expanded clones.

few	TRBV4-2	.	CASSRSGNEQFF
.	TRBV19	TRBD2	CASKPAGGRETQYF
many	TRBV12-3/TRBV12-4	.	CASSLPGRKSYEQYF
few	TRBV20-1	.	CSAREIPSAPSEQYF
.	TRBV2	.	CASKAQMGNNSPLHF
few	TRBV7-2	.	CASSSIPNYEQYF
few	TRBV3-1	.	CASSFAASDEQFF
few	TRBV20-1	TRBD2	CSATGLAGGQETQYF
.	TRBV6-5	.	CAGSYSQAQAGSPLHF
many	TRBV11-2	TRBD2	CASSLGTNPFYEQYF
many	TRBV12-3/TRBV12-4	.	CASSSRTVGGEKLFF
few	TRBV5-1	TRBD1	CASSLGAGGASSSPLHF
.	TRBV7-2	.	CASSLGVASGDTQYF
.	TRBV18	TRBD1	CASSPKQGSVTEAFF
few	TRBV20-1	.	CSARVEGFSYEQYF
.	TRBV7-2	.	CASSLAYRETQYF
.	TRBV28	TRBD1	CASTYRGEQYF
.	TRBV7-9	.	CASRRDKQETQYF
many	TRBV4-2	.	CASSQDTYGMDTQYF
.	TRBV6-2/TRBV6-3	.	CAVQGIPGHLYF
once	TRBV10-3	.	CAISESGVWEQYF
many	TRBV28	TRBD1	CASSLRFDRGLVKNEQYF
few	TRBV13	TRBD1	CASSLEPSGGVEQYF
many	TRBV27	TRBD2	CASSLLGASGSQETQYF
.	TRBV12-3/TRBV12-4	TRBD1	CASSLSDRDNSPLHF
.	TRBV6-5	TRBD1	CASSLRDRTSLHF
.	TRBV12-3/TRBV12-4	TRBD2	CASSLAVAGGVDNEQFF
few	TRBV6-1	.	CALRFSGQETQYF
few	TRBV12-3/TRBV12-4	.	CASSLRLLSTYGYTF
.	TRBV7-8	.	CASSLELVYNEQFF
.	TRBV24-1	.	CATSDFSRNKYTDTQYF
many	TRBV12-3/TRBV12-4	.	CASSFWAYEQYF
.	TRBV10-3	TRBD1	CAINRSPGQGFYEQYF
few	TRBV5-1	TRBD1	CASSYGTGGTDTQYF
few	TRBV3-1	.	CASSLPFSGANVLTF
few	TRBV28	.	CASSFGGGPRNTEAFF
.	TRBV5-1	.	CASSQGENGETQYF
many	TRBV10-3	.	CAISETDNQPQHF
many	TRBV20-1	.	CSARLDVSSYNSPLHF
few	TRBV24-1	.	CATSEPLAGDTDTQYF
.	TRBV20-1	TRBD2	CSARPTSGFYNEQFF
few	TRBV4-1	TRBD2	CASSQGERWYSGGASTDTQYF
.	TRBV4-1	.	CASSQGEHRLNTDTQYF
.	TRBV5-1	TRBD1	CASSLTGQGPYNEQFF
.	TRBV20-1	TRBD2	CSAYELAAKNIQYF
many	TRBV12-3/TRBV12-4	TRBD2	CASSTTGTMNTGELFF
many	TRBV7-2	.	CASSLVGVSYNEQFF
.	TRBV3-1	TRBD2	CASSQGVLAGVKRYF
.	TRBV5-5	TRBD1	CASSLWTGAGEKLFF
few	TRBV5-1	TRBD1	CASSVYDRGMADTQYF
.	TRBV18	.	CASSGRGAGDTQYF
many	TRBV5-8	.	CASSLGSRLTTDTQYF
many	TRBV4-3	.	CASSQAGRGNSDTQYF
many	TRBV28	.	CASHRSGRSYEQYF
many	TRBV5-1	.	CASSSEGQFNSPLHF
few	TRBV2	.	CASIWAPRETQYF
.	TRBV24-1	TRBD1	CATSDPDRGSYEQYF
.	TRBV7-9	TRBD2	CASSAAGTSGNEQFF
few	TRBV12-3/TRBV12-4	TRBD2	CASSLQAGFYNEQFF